This is a list of T cell receptor beta chains from one sample in a study of beta chain features in type 1 diabetes. Using immunoSEQ multiplex PCR, the repertoire was profiled, and TCRdb retains in-frame clones only, with some absent. This table has roughly 400,000 clones, roughly 16% appearing once. The sequencing input was naive CD4+ T cells from blood. All receptors come from a woman aged 18-29 years in good health. The conserved cysteine and the conserved F or W are not part of the CDR3 here.

>TRBJ1-2|TRBV7-9
ASSLEGGPSYGYT
>TRBJ2-5|TRBV5-1
ASRGPSGEETQY
>TRBJ2-5|TRBV25-1
ASSEWGTGIETQY
>TRBJ2-2|TRBV13
ASSSSGGANTGELF
>TRBJ2-1|TRBV20-1
SATVNEQF
>TRBJ1-2|TRBV5-1
ASSIDTNYGYT
>TRBJ2-3|TRBV7-9
ASSFQVTDTQY
>TRBJ2-1|TRBV7-9
ASSLVAGGWNEQF
>TRBJ2-5|TRBV28
ASSSLRGRGETQY
>TRBJ2-3|TRBV28
ASSNDLPDTQY
>TRBJ1-3|TRBV30
AWSVGGRAFGNTIY